This entry lists 27 T cell receptor beta chains sequenced from one sample in a study of post-analysis software for immune sequencing data. Study results and limitations: Controls had lower frequencies than patients of about five TRBV segments, which included TRBV5-6, TRBV5-1 and TRBV20-1.

Tagging with unique molecular identifiers was a feature of the TCR beta cDNA libraries. MiXCR, run by TCRdb on the PCR reads, gives a single entry per CDR3 protein. The profile covers more than 500,000 distinct CDR3 sequences, with less than 40% appearing a single time and around 6.1% taken by the ten largest. The antigens these receptors bind are not known. Source material: blood. The receptors were gathered from a girl aged 2-17 years with multiple sclerosis.

V gene TRBV12-3 or TRBV12-4 combines with J gene TRBJ1-2; D might be TRBD1 (6 bases). The V gene lost 5 bases and the J gene lost 0 bases, with 10 bases spanning the gap. The CDR3 is 14 residues long. In DNA, the CDR3 is TGTGCCAGCAGTCGTGAGGGGGCTAACTATGGCTACACCTTC. Amino acid sequence: CASSREGANYGYTF.

The V call is TRBV11-2, the J call TRBJ2-3; no clear D. The CDR3 extends over 12 amino acids. Germline V gene data show CDR1 as SGHAT and CDR2 as FQNNGV. The V end lost 5 bases, the J end lost 6 bases, and 9 bases lay between the germline ends. The CDR3 coding sequence is TGTGCCAGCAGCCCAACCCCCGATACGCAGTATTTT. It specifies CASSPTPDTQYF.

This chain links TRBV5-1 with TRBJ1-1; a possible D gene is TRBD1 (5 bases). The CDR3 is 15 residues long. V was pared by 5 bases and J by 1 base, with 15 bases between. CDR1 and CDR2 from the germline V gene are SGHRS and YFSETQ. The CDR3 sequence: CASREPQGGNTEAFF. The CDR3, as DNA: TGCGCCAGCAGGGAACCGCAGGGAGGGAACACTGAAGCTTTCTTT.

The chain joins TRBV20-1 to TRBJ2-4; D possibly corresponds to TRBD1 (5 bases). V was clipped by 5 bases and J by 8 bases, with 16 bases between them. There are 13 residues in the CDR3. CDR1 and CDR2 (germline): DFQATT, SNEGSKA (reference sequence). In nucleotides, the CDR3 is TGCAGTGCTGGCGCAGGGTTCGAAGACATTCAGTACTTC. Its translation is CSAGAGFEDIQYF.

V gene TRBV7-8 combines with J gene TRBJ1-1; D is ambiguous. This CDR3 has 10 amino acids. V was pared by 8 bases and J by 7 bases, with 8 bases between. Per germline, CDR1 SGHVS and CDR2 FQNEAQ. The CDR3 sequence: CASGVNEAFF. The CDR3 DNA is TGTGCCAGCGGCGTCAATGAAGCTTTCTTT.

This clonotype occurred many times. The chain carries TRBV5-1 and TRBJ2-5; the D is unclear. CDR3 length: 15 amino acids. Germline CDR1 reads SGHRS; CDR2 reads YFSETQ. Trimming took 0 bases from V and 1 from J, leaving 10 bases between them. The CDR3 DNA reads as TGCGCCAGCAGCTTGGGTTGGCGGAGCCAAGAGACCCAGTACTTC. Its translation: CASSLGWRSQETQYF.

The chain couples TRBV4-1 to TRBJ1-2, with TRBD1 matching over 8 bases. The CDR3 runs 17 residues. CDR1 is MGHRA, CDR2 YSYEKL, per germline. The V and J ends lost 1 base and 1 base, in that order; junction bases with no gene match: 8. CDR3 nucleotide sequence: TGCGCCAGCAGCCAAGTAGTGACAGGGGTTTTTAACTATGGCTACACCTTC. It translates to CASSQVVTGVFNYGYTF.

This clonotype was picked up many times. CDR3 DNA sequence: TGTGCCAGTACCGGTGGGGAAGAGACCCAGTACTTC. As protein: CASTGGEETQYF. This chain links TRBV10-3 with TRBJ2-5; D ambiguous. The CDR3 spans 12 residues. Germline V CDR1 and CDR2: ENHRY, SYGVKD. V shed 10 bases and J shed 3 bases, with 12 bases lying between them.

The sample holds a few counts of this clonotype. The chain recombines TRBV6-2 or TRBV6-3 with TRBJ2-3, with D possibly called TRBD1 or TRBD2 (6 bases each). Germline CDR1 is MNHEY and CDR2 is SVGEGT. V lost 7 bases and J lost 2, with 16 bases in between. The CDR3 is made up of 15 amino acids. The CDR3 DNA follows: TGTGCCAGCATATGGGGGGACACGGACACAGATACGCAGTATTTT. Translated, it gives CASIWGDTDTDTQYF.

The chain recombines TRBV4-1 with TRBJ2-3; 13 nucleotides line up with TRBD2. Germline V lookup: CDR1 MGHRA, CDR2 YSYEKL. This CDR3 spans 16 amino acids. The ends lost 4 bases at V and 4 bases at J; junction bases unmatched: 5. CDR3 protein: CASSPRLAGGADTQYF. CDR3 sequence (DNA): TGCGCCAGCAGCCCCCGACTAGCGGGGGGTGCAGATACGCAGTATTTT.

This clonotype was detected only a few times. CDR3 residues: CASSFSGHEQFF. In nucleotides, the CDR3 is TGTGCCAGCAGCTTCTCCGGCCATGAGCAGTTCTTC. The chain combines TRBV7-9 with TRBJ2-1; D is unclear. V dropped 3 bases and J dropped 8 bases, with 8 bases sitting between them. CDR3 length: 12 amino acids. Germline CDR1 and CDR2: SEHNR and FQNEAQ (reference sequence).

The genes are TRBV20-1 and TRBJ2-1; 9 bases match TRBD1. Per germline, CDR1 DFQATT and CDR2 SNEGSKA (reference sequence). V lost 7 bases to trimming and J lost 1 base; unmatched junction nucleotides: 8. The CDR3 is 15 residues long. In DNA, the CDR3 is TGCAGTGGGTCCCGGGACAGGGTATCCTACAATGAGCAGTTCTTC. This sequence encodes CSGSRDRVSYNEQFF.

The chain combines TRBV6-5 with TRBJ2-1; 9 bases match TRBD2. The CDR3 has 14 amino acids. CDR1 is MNHEY and CDR2 is SVGAGI in the germline V gene. J was trimmed by 7 bases and V by 6 bases; bases with no gene match: 7. CDR3 in DNA: TGTGCCAGCAGGCCAGCGGGGGGCCGGAATGAGCAGTTCTTC. It codes for CASRPAGGRNEQFF.

V usage is TRBV6-2 or TRBV6-3 and J usage is TRBJ2-3, with TRBD2 matching 11 bases. V lost 7 bases to trimming and J lost 3 bases; unmatched junction nucleotides: 3. This CDR3 comprises 14 residues. CDR1 is MNHEY, CDR2 SVGEGT, per germline. The CDR3 coding sequence is TGTGCCAGCACGGGACTAGCGGAGACAGATACGCAGTATTTT. Protein sequence: CASTGLAETDTQYF.

This clonotype occurred a few times. The genes are TRBV9 and TRBJ1-1; D is unresolved. V was pared by 3 bases and J by 6 bases, with 15 bases between. CDR1 is SGDLS, CDR2 YYNGEE, per germline. The CDR3 is made up of 14 amino acids. The CDR3 here is CASSAYSGGAEAFF. The CDR3 nucleotides read TGTGCCAGCAGCGCCTACAGCGGCGGGGCTGAAGCTTTCTTT.

This clonotype has a handful of counts. This sequence joins TRBV20-1 and TRBJ2-1; 12 bases agree with TRBD2. Germline lookup yields CDR1 DFQATT and CDR2 SNEGSKA (reference sequence). The CDR3 is 15 amino acids. V dropped 5 bases and J dropped 10; count of bases not matched to a gene: 12. CDR3 in amino acids: CSASLAASGGGEQFF. The CDR3 DNA is TGCAGTGCTTCCCTCGCAGCTAGCGGGGGGGGGGAGCAGTTCTTC.

The chain carries TRBV28 and TRBJ2-2; D might be TRBD1 or TRBD2, each matching 6 bases. V gave up 3 bases and J gave up 4 bases, with 15 bases separating them. The CDR3 consists of 16 residues. Germline CDR1 MDHEN, CDR2 SYDVKM. CDR3 nucleotides: TGTGCCAGCAGTTTGTTGGGGGGCGGGTCCACCGGGGAGCTGTTTTTT. This encodes CASSLLGGGSTGELFF.

The chain is built from TRBV9 and TRBJ1-6; 9 bases fit TRBD1. The CDR3 contains 15 residues. The junction had 4 bases not matched to a gene; V was cut back by 4 bases and J by 5 bases. Germline lookup yields CDR1 SGDLS and CDR2 YYNGEE. The CDR3 DNA reads TGTGCCAGCAGCCCCGGGGACAGGGATAATTCACCCCTCCACTTT. This translates into CASSPGDRDNSPLHF.

This clonotype has a count of ten or more. V and J are TRBV20-1 and TRBJ2-7; unclear D gene. The CDR3 is 11 amino acids. Germline-derived CDR1 and CDR2 are DFQATT and SNEGSKA (reference sequence). V dropped 3 bases and J dropped 5 bases, with 8 bases sitting between them. The CDR3 sequence is CSARGSHEQYF. DNA for the CDR3: TGCAGTGCTAGGGGGTCCCACGAGCAGTACTTC.

CDR3 nucleotide sequence: TGTGCCATCAGTGAGTGGCGGGGGCTCGGGCAAGAGACCCAGTACTTC. Its translation is CAISEWRGLGQETQYF. This chain uses TRBV10-3 with TRBJ2-5; TRBD2 might be the D (7 bases). The CDR3 runs 16 residues. Germline loops: CDR1 ENHRY, CDR2 SYGVKD. The V end lost 1 base, the J end lost 2 bases, and 14 bases lay between the germline ends.

This clonotype was observed a handful of times. The chain has TRBV10-2 and TRBJ1-1; possible D gene TRBD1, 5 bases. V lost 7 bases to trimming and J lost 4 bases, with 10 bases between them. The germline CDR1 and CDR2 sequences are WSHSY and SAAADI. This CDR3 is 12 amino acids long. CDR3 region: CASTSGTTEAFF. The CDR3 coding sequence is TGCGCCAGCACAAGCGGGACCACTGAAGCTTTCTTT.

The J gene is TRBJ1-6, the V gene TRBV10-3; 7 bases agree with TRBD1. Germline CDR1 ENHRY, CDR2 SYGVKD. Trimming at V came to 4 bases and at J to 0 bases, leaving 6 bases not matched to a gene. The CDR3 has 17 residues. This chain's CDR3 is CAISGGQLDSYNSPLHF. The CDR3 coding sequence is TGTGCCATCAGTGGGGGACAGCTTGACTCCTATAATTCACCCCTCCACTTT.

The chain is built from TRBV9 and TRBJ2-3; D remains ambiguous. There are 14 residues in the CDR3. V was trimmed by 4 bases and J by 6 bases, leaving 15 bases between them. Germline V gene data show CDR1 as SGDLS and CDR2 as YYNGEE. CDR3 residues: CASSIYTNTDTQYF. CDR3 nucleotides: TGTGCCAGCAGCATCTACACTAACACGGATACGCAGTATTTT.

This clonotype was counted once. This CDR3 is CASSLVQGHWTQYF. The CDR3 DNA follows: TGTGCCAGCAGCTTAGTCCAGGGCCATTGGACGCAGTATTTT. The V call is TRBV11-2, the J call TRBJ2-3, with TRBD1 as a possible D gene (5 bases). CDR1 and CDR2 (germline): SGHAT, FQNNGV. The CDR3 runs to 14 residues. The V end was cut by 1 base, the J end by 9 bases, with 14 bases between.

This sequence joins TRBV7-3 and TRBJ2-3, with 9 bases that match TRBD1. This CDR3 spans 15 amino acids. The germline CDR1 and CDR2 sequences are SGHTA and FQGTGA. The ends lost 5 bases at V and 3 bases at J; junction bases unmatched: 6. The CDR3 bases are TGTGCCAGCAGCCCGGGGACAGGGTATACAGATACGCAGTATTTT. Residues: CASSPGTGYTDTQYF. The full variable domain, in which reference TRBV7-3 and TRBJ2-3 provide the parts outside the CDR3, is GAGVSQTPSNKVTEKGKYVELRCDPISGHTALYWYRQSLGQGPEFLIYFQGTGAADDSGLPNDRFFAVRPEGSVSTLKIQRTERGDSAVYLCASSPGTGYTDTQYFGPGTRLTVL.

This clonotype was picked up many times. The chain is built from TRBV5-5 and TRBJ2-1; TRBD2 is a possible D gene (5 bases). Trimming cost V 0 bases and J 4 bases, with 11 bases left between them. Germline CDR1 reads SGHKS; CDR2 reads YYEKEE (reference sequence). The CDR3 has 15 residues. The CDR3 coding sequence is TGTGCCAGCAGCTTGGCGGGATCGGTTTACAATGAGCAGTTCTTC. As protein: CASSLAGSVYNEQFF.

The table lists this clonotype with a few counts. The chain combines TRBV6-1 with TRBJ2-7; 9 bases fit TRBD2. The J call is uncertain, as TRBJ2-5 better fits the DNA end. The CDR3 is 15 amino acids. Germline V gene data show CDR1 as MNHNS and CDR2 as SASEGT. The CDR3 loop reads CASRPGLAALGTQYF. As DNA, the CDR3 is TGTGCCAGCAGGCCGGGACTAGCTGCTCTGGGGACCCAGTACTTC.